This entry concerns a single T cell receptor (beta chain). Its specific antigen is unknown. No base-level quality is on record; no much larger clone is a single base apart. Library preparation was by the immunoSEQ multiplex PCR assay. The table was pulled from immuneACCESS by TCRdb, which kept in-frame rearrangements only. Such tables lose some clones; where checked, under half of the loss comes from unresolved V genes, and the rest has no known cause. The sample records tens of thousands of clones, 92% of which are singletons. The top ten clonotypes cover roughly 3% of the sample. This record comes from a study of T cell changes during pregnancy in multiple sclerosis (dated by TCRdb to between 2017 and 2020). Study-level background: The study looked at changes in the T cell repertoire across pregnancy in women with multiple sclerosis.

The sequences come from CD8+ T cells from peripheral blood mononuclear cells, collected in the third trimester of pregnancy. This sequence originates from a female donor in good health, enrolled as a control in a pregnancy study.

In nucleotides, the sequence is TGTGCCAGCACCCTAAATCGGGGGACCTCGGCGGATGGCTACACCTTC. This encodes CASTLNRGTSADGYTF. The sequence joins TRBV7-2 to TRBJ1-2; the D region possibly corresponds to TRBD1 (5 bases align). Including cysteine and phenylalanine, the CDR3 has 16 amino acids. Only the CDR3 part of the read is kept: 48 bases, read in frame from the first base. CDR1 and CDR2 (SGHTA, FQGNSA) derive from the germline V gene. The V and J ends are trimmed by 7 bases and 6 bases, leaving 24 bases between them.